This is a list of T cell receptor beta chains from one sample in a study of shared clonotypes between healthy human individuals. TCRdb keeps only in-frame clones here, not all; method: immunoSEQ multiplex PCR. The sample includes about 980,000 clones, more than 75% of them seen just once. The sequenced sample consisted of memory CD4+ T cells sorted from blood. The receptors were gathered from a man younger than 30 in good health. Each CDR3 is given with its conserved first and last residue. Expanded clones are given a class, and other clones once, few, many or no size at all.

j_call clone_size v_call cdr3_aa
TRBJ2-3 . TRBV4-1 CASSQTGIRADTQYF
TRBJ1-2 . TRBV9 CASSGDRVVLYGYTF
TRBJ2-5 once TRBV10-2 CASSRGKETQYF
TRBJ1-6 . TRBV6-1 CASSVTRVDSPLHF
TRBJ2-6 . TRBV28 CASTRSSGANVLTF
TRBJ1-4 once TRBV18 CASSPQGRREKLFF
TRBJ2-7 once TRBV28 CASNSGTFYEQYF
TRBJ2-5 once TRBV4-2 CASSQEGLAGPETQYF
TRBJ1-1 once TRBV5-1 CASSYRGDPNTEAFF
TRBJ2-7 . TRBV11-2 CASSFLLAHEQYF
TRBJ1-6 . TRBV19 CASNPSTGGNSPLHF
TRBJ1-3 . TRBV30 CAWTQGARGNTIYF
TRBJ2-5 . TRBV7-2 CASSRGAVETQYF
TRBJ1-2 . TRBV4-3 CASSQEAQGGYGYTF
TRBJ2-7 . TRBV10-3 CAISSSGSYEQYF
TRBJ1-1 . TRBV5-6 CASSFDRGTEAFF
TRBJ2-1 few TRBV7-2 CASSQWTRQFF
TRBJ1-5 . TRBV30 CAWSVGRVNQPQHF
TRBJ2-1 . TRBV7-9 CASSPRGSERGDAYNEQFF
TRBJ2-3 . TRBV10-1 CASSDGALGTDTQYF
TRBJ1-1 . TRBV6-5 CASRNGQGSNTEAFF
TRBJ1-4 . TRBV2 CASTIGGPQEKLFF
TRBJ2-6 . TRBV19 CASSVGRFSGANVLTF
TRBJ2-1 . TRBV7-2 CASSRRQGSYNEQFF
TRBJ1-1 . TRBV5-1 CASSRGGAETEAFF
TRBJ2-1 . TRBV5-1 CASRGQGSRNEQFF
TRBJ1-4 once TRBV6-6 CASRGTKNVEGEKLFF
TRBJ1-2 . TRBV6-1 CASRTDTNYGYTF
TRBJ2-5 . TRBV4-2 CASSQEFGKTQYF
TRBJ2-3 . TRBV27 CASSLYLGTSGRRADTQYF
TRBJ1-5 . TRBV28 CASSFGGQGQPQHF
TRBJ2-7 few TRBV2 CASSEAAALRGYF
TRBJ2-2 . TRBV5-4 CASSPKTRDHTGELFF
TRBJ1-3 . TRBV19 CASSTRSGNTIYF
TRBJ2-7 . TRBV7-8 CASSARGVGFSYEQYF
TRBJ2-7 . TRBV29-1 CSASSEPYEQYF
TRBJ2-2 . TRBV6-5 CATQRGSGTGELFF
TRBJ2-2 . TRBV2 CASSAEGQLDTGELFF
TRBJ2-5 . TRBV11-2 CASSLGASGSQETQYF
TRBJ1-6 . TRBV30 CAWIRGGSSYNSPLHF
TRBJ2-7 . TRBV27 CASRSSNEQYF
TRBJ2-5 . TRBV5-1 CASRDTADKETQYF
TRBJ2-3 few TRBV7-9 CASSLTSGRSTDTQYF
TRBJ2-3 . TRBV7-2 CASSSPGVDTQYF